The 25 T cell receptor beta chains below come from one sample, sequenced in a study of shared clonotypes between healthy human individuals. The table came from immunoSEQ multiplex PCR; TCRdb's copy has only in-frame clones and leaves some out. The sample holds about 710,000 clones, over 55% seen once. The material sequenced was memory CD4+ T cells sorted from blood. The sample's subset: CD45RA-negative fraction. The receptors come from a woman under 40 in good health.

This chain connects TRBV5-8 to TRBJ2-7; D is possibly TRBD1 (5 bases). The CDR3 runs to 13 residues. V was shortened by 2 bases and J by 2 bases, with 8 bases between the two germline ends. Germline V lookup: CDR1 SGHTS, CDR2 YDEGEE. The DNA of the CDR3 is TGTGCCAGCAGCTTTCAGGGCCCCTACGAGCAGTACTTC. Encoded protein: CASSFQGPYEQYF.

The rearrangement joins TRBV27 to TRBJ1-2; 7 nucleotides align to TRBD1. The CDR3 spans 17 residues. The germline V gene has CDR1 MNHEY and CDR2 SMNVEV (reference sequence). V was pared by 0 bases and J by 7 bases, with 14 bases of the junction left unmatched. As DNA, the CDR3 is TGTGCCAGCAGTTTATCGGCCGGGATAGGGGGCAGCGGTGGCTACACCTTC. Translated: CASSLSAGIGGSGGYTF.

This clone was counted a few times. The CDR3 sequence is CASSAGQHSYEQYF. The CDR3 coding sequence is TGTGCCAGCAGTGCGGGACAGCACTCCTACGAGCAGTACTTC. V gene TRBV27 combines with J gene TRBJ2-7; D is possibly TRBD1 (7 bases). This CDR3 is 14 amino acids long. Germline lookup yields CDR1 MNHEY and CDR2 SMNVEV (reference sequence). V was pared by 5 bases and J by 0 bases, with 11 bases between.

This chain links TRBV5-1 with TRBJ2-1; 12 bases align to TRBD2. The length of the CDR3 is 16 residues. Trimming at V came to 5 bases and at J to 4 bases, leaving 7 bases not matched to a gene. Germline CDR1 and CDR2: SGHRS and YFSETQ. CDR3 protein: CASSSHLAGGYNEQFF. The CDR3 DNA sequence: TGCGCCAGCAGTTCCCACCTAGCGGGAGGGTACAATGAGCAGTTCTTC.

The rearrangement uses TRBV6-5 and TRBJ2-1, with no clear D. The CDR3 runs 14 residues. Germline lookup yields CDR1 MNHEY and CDR2 SVGAGI. Between the trimmed V and J ends, which lost 6 bases and 1 base, there was a span of 10 bases. The CDR3 sequence: CASRVAWSYNEQFF. As DNA, the CDR3 is TGTGCCAGCAGGGTAGCTTGGTCCTACAATGAGCAGTTCTTC.

The chain couples TRBV10-3 to TRBJ2-5; D may correspond to TRBD1 or TRBD2 (5 bases each). The CDR3 loop spans 17 amino acids. From germline, CDR1 is ENHRY and CDR2 SYGVKD. V lost 1 base, J lost 2 bases, and 17 bases lay in between. CDR3 in amino acids: CAISELLGAGVQETQYF. CDR3 in DNA: TGTGCCATCAGTGAGTTGCTTGGGGCGGGCGTACAAGAGACCCAGTACTTC.

The genes are TRBV5-1 and TRBJ1-1, with TRBD1 matching 9 bases. The ends lost 2 bases at V and 4 bases at J; junction bases unmatched: 9. The V gene's germline CDR1 is SGHRS and CDR2 YFSETQ. The CDR3 spans 16 residues. CDR3 amino acids: CASSLTGGALSTEAFF. The CDR3 DNA is TGCGCCAGCAGCTTAACAGGGGGCGCCTTGAGCACTGAAGCTTTCTTT.

This clone was seen more than once but under ten times. Other DNA variants within this sample encode the same CDR3. The chain recombines TRBV11-2 with TRBJ1-2; maybe TRBD1 (5 bases). In germline, CDR1 is SGHAT, CDR2 FQNNGV. CDR3 length: 14 amino acids. The germline V and J ends were trimmed by 1 base and 2 bases, with 8 bases remaining between them. This CDR3 reads CASSLGPGNYGYTF. CDR3 nucleotides: TGTGCCAGCAGCTTAGGGCCAGGGAACTATGGCTACACCTTC.

The J gene is TRBJ1-2, the V gene TRBV5-1, with D perhaps matching TRBD1 (6 bases). Germline CDR1 is SGHRS and CDR2 is YFSETQ. V gave up 4 bases and J gave up 4 bases, with 11 bases separating them. There are 13 residues in the CDR3. CDR3 in DNA: TGCGCCAGCAGCAACAGGGAGGGCTATGGCTACACCTTC. Its translation is CASSNREGYGYTF.

The rearrangement uses TRBV27 and TRBJ1-4, with D uncertain. V was trimmed by 5 bases and J by 4 bases, leaving 11 bases between them. The CDR3 sequence is 14 residues long. CDR1 and CDR2 from the germline V gene are MNHEY and SMNVEV (reference sequence). The CDR3 protein is CASSRTGGNEKLFF. Written as DNA, the CDR3 is TGTGCCAGCAGTCGCACGGGAGGTAATGAAAAACTGTTTTTT.

This rearrangement joins TRBV6-1 to TRBJ1-2; TRBD1 matches 7 bases. CDR1 is MNHNS, CDR2 SASEGT, per germline. There are 14 residues in the CDR3. The V gene end was trimmed by 6 bases and the J gene end by 6 bases; junction bases not matched to a gene: 10. The CDR3 sequence: CASRPPTTGDGYTF. Here the CDR3 DNA reads TGTGCCAGCAGACCACCAACTACAGGGGATGGCTACACCTTC.

This clone was seen a few times. The sample contains more than one DNA sequence encoding this CDR3. V usage is TRBV7-9 and J usage is TRBJ2-2; no definite D call. V lost 3 bases, J lost 0 bases, and 8 bases lay in between. In germline, CDR1 is SEHNR, CDR2 FQNEAQ (reference sequence). The CDR3 spans 15 residues. For the CDR3, the DNA is TGTGCCAGCAGCTTGTGGCTGGCGAACACCGGGGAGCTGTTTTTT. Amino acids: CASSLWLANTGELFF.

The rearrangement links TRBV7-3 to TRBJ1-1, with D possibly being TRBD1 (5 bases). Trimming removed 3 bases at V and 4 bases at J, with 12 bases between. Germline loops: CDR1 SGHTA, CDR2 FQGTGA. CDR3 length: 14 residues. The CDR3 DNA reads as TGTGCCAGCAGCTTCAGTCACGGGGCCACTGAAGCTTTCTTT. Translated: CASSFSHGATEAFF.

This clone has only a few counts. The chain's CDR3 is CASRPGGSNQPQHF. In nucleotides, the CDR3 is TGTGCCAGCAGACCCGGCGGTAGCAATCAGCCCCAGCATTTT. This chain uses TRBV28 with TRBJ1-5; the D is unclear. V lost 6 bases to trimming and J lost 0 bases, with 9 bases between them. The germline V gene encodes CDR1 MDHEN and CDR2 SYDVKM. The CDR3 covers 14 residues.

The chain recombines TRBV5-1 with TRBJ2-6; D perhaps matches TRBD1 (6 bases). There are 15 residues in the CDR3. V lost 0 bases, J lost 3 bases, and 7 bases lay in between. Germline V gene lookup returns CDR1 SGHRS and CDR2 YFSETQ. In DNA, the CDR3 is TGCGCCAGCAGCTTGGACAGGGTTGGGGCCAACGTCCTGACTTTC. It is translated as CASSLDRVGANVLTF.

V usage is TRBV9 and J usage is TRBJ2-2, with 8 bases that match TRBD2. V was pared by 0 bases and J by 0 bases, with 4 bases of the junction left unmatched. The CDR3 totals 17 residues. The V gene's germline CDR1 is SGDLS and CDR2 YYNGEE. The CDR3 region has the DNA TGTGCCAGCAGCGTAGGCTCGGGACTAGCGAACACCGGGGAGCTGTTTTTT. As protein: CASSVGSGLANTGELFF. Full variable domain (rest looked up from reference TRBV9 and TRBJ2-2): DSGVTQTPKHLITATGQRVTLRCSPRSGDLSVYWYQQSLDQGLQFLIQYYNGEERAKGNILERFSAQQFPDLHSELNLSSLELGDSALYFCASSVGSGLANTGELFFGEGSRLTVL.

In this sample, this clone turned up a few times. The chain links TRBV5-1 to TRBJ2-6, with 8 bases lining up with TRBD1. Germline lookup yields CDR1 SGHRS and CDR2 YFSETQ. With V trimmed by 3 bases and J by 2 bases, 1 base remained unmatched. This CDR3 spans 15 amino acids. CDR3 DNA sequence: TGCGCCAGCAGCTCGGGACAGGCTGGGGCCAACGTCCTGACTTTC. Residues: CASSSGQAGANVLTF.

The chain employs TRBV7-8 and TRBJ1-1; tentative D call: TRBD1 (6 bases). Germline values: CDR1 SGHVS, CDR2 FQNEAQ. V gave up 6 bases and J gave up 1 base, with 18 bases separating them. This CDR3 region has 16 residues. The CDR3 sequence is CASSLRGSGQNTEAFF. The DNA of the CDR3 is TGTGCCAGCAGTCTAAGGGGGTCAGGGCAGAACACTGAAGCTTTCTTT. Full variable domain (remainder filled in from reference TRBV7-8 and TRBJ1-1): GAGVSQSPRYKVAKRGQDVALRCDPISGHVSLFWYQQALGQGPEFLTYFQNEAQLDKSGLPSDRFFAERPEGSVSTLKIQRTQQEDSAVYLCASSLRGSGQNTEAFFGQGTRLTVV.

The rearrangement joins TRBV2 to TRBJ2-1; 7 bases line up with TRBD2. The CDR3 is 15 residues long. After removal of 4 bases from V and 7 bases from J, the junction contained 10 bases not matched to a gene. Germline CDR1 is SNHLY and CDR2 is FYNNEI. The CDR3 DNA reads TGTGCCAGCAGTGGGATTGGCGGGAGAGGGAATGAGCAGTTCTTC. The encoded protein is CASSGIGGRGNEQFF. The entire variable domain, with the rest obtained from reference TRBV2 and TRBJ2-1, is as follows: EPEVTQTPSHQVTQMGQEVILRCVPISNHLYFYWYRQILGQKVEFLVSFYNNEISEKSEIFDDQFSVERPDGSNFTLKIRSTKLEDSAMYFCASSGIGGRGNEQFFGPGTRLTVL.

The chain couples TRBV23-1 to TRBJ1-5, with D possibly TRBD1 on 5 matching bases. TRBV23-1 is an open reading frame whose function is uncertain. Trimming left V 8 bases short and J 7 bases short, with 15 bases between. The CDR3 runs to 13 residues. This CDR3 reads CASWGGLCQPQHF. The CDR3 bases are TGCGCCAGCTGGGGGGGTTTGTGCCAGCCCCAGCATTTT.

CDR3 amino acids: CASSGDIKPQHF. The CDR3 nucleotides read TGCGCCAGCAGCGGGGACATCAAGCCCCAGCATTTT. The V and J genes are TRBV10-2 and TRBJ1-5; D is perhaps TRBD1 (6 bases). Germline CDR1 reads WSHSY; CDR2 reads SAAADI. This CDR3 region has 12 residues. The V gene lost 6 bases and the J gene lost 8 bases, with 11 bases spanning the gap.

The chain couples TRBV6-5 to TRBJ2-5; D ambiguous. Germline CDR1 reads MNHEY; CDR2 reads SVGAGI. Trimming cost V 6 bases and J 0 bases, with 11 bases left between them. This CDR3 spans 14 amino acids. The DNA for the CDR3 is TGTGCCAGCAGCCCGAGGCCGTACCAAGAGACCCAGTACTTC. It specifies CASSPRPYQETQYF.

The chain recombines TRBV15 with TRBJ2-7, with D possibly TRBD2 on 6 matching bases. The CDR3 is 14 residues long. Germline CDR1 reads LNHNV; CDR2 reads YYDKDF (reference sequence). Trimming left V 3 bases short and J 2 bases short, with 11 bases between. The CDR3 sequence is CATSSGTPTYEQYF. The DNA for the CDR3 is TGTGCCACCAGCAGCGGGACTCCCACCTACGAGCAGTACTTC.

This clone came up once. The V call is TRBV2, the J call TRBJ2-7, with a weak D call TRBD2 (7 bases). Germline CDR1 is SNHLY and CDR2 is FYNNEI. V was trimmed by 7 bases and J by 5 bases, leaving 15 bases between them. The CDR3 is 13 residues long. CDR3 sequence: CASKGEGLNEQYF. DNA of the CDR3: TGTGCCAGCAAGGGGGAGGGCCTCAACGAGCAGTACTTC.

This clone was seen many times. V usage is TRBV4-2 and J usage is TRBJ2-3; the D gene is possibly TRBD1 (5 bases). Germline values: CDR1 LGHNA, CDR2 YNFKEQ. Trimming pared 2 bases from V and 2 bases from J, leaving 8 bases between. This CDR3 comprises 14 residues. CDR3 DNA: TGTGCCAGCAGCCAAAAGGGGATCACAGATACGCAGTATTTT. Its translation is CASSQKGITDTQYF.